Below, 32 T cell receptor beta chains from the same sample are listed, as sequenced in a study of blood T cell repertoires in COVID-19. The assay was immunoSEQ multiplex PCR, and TCRdb's table has in-frame clones only and misses some. Of approximately 250,000 clones listed, about 85% are singletons. The sample comprised peripheral blood. The source is a man between 18 and 29 years old with active or convalescent COVID-19.

The J gene is TRBJ1-1, the V gene TRBV6-1, with TRBD1 identical over 10 bases. Per the germline V gene, CDR1 is MNHNS and CDR2 is SASEGT. The length of the CDR3 is 14 residues. V lost 5 bases, J lost 6 bases, and 6 bases stayed unmatched. The DNA of the CDR3 is TGTGCCAGCAGTCTCCGGGACAGGGGCGCTGAAGCTTTCTTT. Its translation is CASSLRDRGAEAFF.

The V call is TRBV18, the J call TRBJ2-7; 8 bases map to TRBD1. V gave up 3 bases and J gave up 1 base; unmatched junction bases: 5. Germline CDR1 is KGHSH and CDR2 is LQKENI. CDR3 length equals 15 residues. CDR3 in amino acids: CASSPTGATSYEQYF. CDR3 coding DNA: TGTGCCAGCTCACCGACAGGGGCGACATCCTACGAGCAGTACTTC.

V is TRBV5-1 and J is TRBJ2-5; 10 bases match TRBD1. There are 15 residues in the CDR3. After removal of 4 bases from V and 4 bases from J, the junction contained 7 bases not matched to a gene. Per germline, CDR1 SGHRS and CDR2 YFSETQ. The CDR3, as DNA: TGCGCCAGCAGCATAGGACAGGGGGTGGGAGAGACCCAGTACTTC. Translating gives CASSIGQGVGETQYF.

The chain has TRBV18 and TRBJ2-2; D may be TRBD2 (7 bases). Between the trimmed V and J ends, which lost 8 bases and 6 bases, there was a span of 19 bases. This CDR3 contains 15 residues. The germline V gene encodes CDR1 KGHSH and CDR2 LQKENI. The CDR3 coding sequence is TGTGCCAGCAGGGGGGGACCCCCCTATTCCGGGGAGCTGTTTTTT. Protein sequence: CASRGGPPYSGELFF. The variable domain in full, completed from reference TRBV18 and TRBJ2-2, reads NAGVMQNPRHLVRRRGQEARLRCSPMKGHSHVYWYRQLPEEGLKFMVYLQKENIIDESGMPKERFSAEFPKEGPSILRIQQVVRGDSAAYFCASRGGPPYSGELFFGEGSRLTVL.

The chain carries TRBV19 and TRBJ2-1, with TRBD2 matching 11 bases. J lost 3 bases, V lost 7 bases, and 5 bases had no gene match. The CDR3 length is 15 residues. Looked up from germline, CDR1 is LNHDA and CDR2 is SQIVND (reference sequence). CDR3 nucleotide sequence: TGTGCCAGTACTCAGGGACTAGCGGACTACAATGAGCAGTTCTTC. Its translation is CASTQGLADYNEQFF.

The J gene is TRBJ2-7, the V gene TRBV30; D is unclear. This CDR3 spans 13 amino acids. Trimming took off 1 base at V and 5 bases at J, with 12 bases between the two ends. Germline-derived CDR1 and CDR2 are GTSNPN and SVGIG (reference sequence). CDR3 in DNA: TGTGCCTGGAGTGGAGGAGTGGCGAACGAGCAGTACTTC. Its translation is CAWSGGVANEQYF.

The chain joins TRBV5-1 to TRBJ2-1; possible D gene TRBD2, 5 bases. CDR3 length: 14 residues. V was trimmed by 4 bases and J by 0 bases, leaving 8 bases between them. CDR1 SGHRS and CDR2 YFSETQ come from the germline V gene. The CDR3 DNA sequence: TGCGCCAGCAGCAGCGCGGGCTCCTACAATGAGCAGTTCTTC. It codes for CASSSAGSYNEQFF. The full variable domain, completed using reference TRBV5-1 and TRBJ2-1, is KAGVTQTPRYLIKTRGQQVTLSCSPISGHRSVSWYQQTPGQGLQFLFEYFSETQRNKGNFPGRFSGRQFSNSRSEMNVSTLELGDSALYLCASSSAGSYNEQFFGPGTRLTVL.

The chain employs TRBV5-6 and TRBJ1-2, with D uncertain. V was trimmed by 2 bases and J by 4 bases, leaving 9 bases between them. This CDR3 is 13 amino acids long. From germline, CDR1 is SGHDT and CDR2 YYEEEE. The CDR3 loop is CASSFPGSYGYTF. In nucleotides, the CDR3 is TGTGCCAGCAGCTTTCCGGGGTCCTATGGCTACACCTTC.

V is TRBV4-3 and J is TRBJ2-3, with D perhaps TRBD2 (6 bases). Per germline, CDR1 LGHNA and CDR2 YSLEER. The CDR3 runs 20 residues. V shed 2 bases and J shed 4 bases, with 28 bases lying between them. The CDR3 spells CASSQILSRRRAGRADTQYF. The CDR3 DNA follows: TGCGCCAGCAGCCAAATTTTGTCCCGTCGCAGGGCGGGACGCGCAGATACGCAGTATTTT.

V gene TRBV4-1 combines with J gene TRBJ1-4, with a tentative D call TRBD1 (6 bases). The CDR3 is 16 amino acids. Germline V gives CDR1 MGHRA, CDR2 YSYEKL. Between the trimmed V and J ends, which lost 3 bases and 5 bases, there was a span of 16 bases. CDR3 nucleotides: TGCGCCAGCAGCCAGGGTACAGGGATGGGGAATGAAAAACTGTTTTTT. Its protein is CASSQGTGMGNEKLFF.

The chain couples TRBV19 to TRBJ2-5; D remains ambiguous. V lost 3 bases to trimming and J lost 3 bases, with 11 bases between them. The CDR3 runs to 14 residues. Germline lookup yields CDR1 LNHDA and CDR2 SQIVND (reference sequence). The CDR3 DNA sequence: TGTGCCAGTAGTATTGCGGCCGGTGAAGAGACCCAGTACTTC. Protein product: CASSIAAGEETQYF.

Concerning this clone: At one end, the junction sequence differs from germline, possibly due to a read error. The chain recombines TRBV11-3 with TRBJ2-3, with D possibly being TRBD2 (6 bases). The CDR3 totals 13 residues. In germline, CDR1 is SGHNT, CDR2 YENEEA. This chain's CDR3 is CASRDHEGEESVF. The DNA of the CDR3 is TGTGCCAGCCGGGACCATGAAGGGGAGGAATCCGTTTTT. The complete variable domain, with remaining parts taken from reference TRBV11-3 and TRBJ2-3, reads EAGVVQSPRYKIIEKKQPVAFWCNPISGHNTLYWYLQNLGQGPELLIRYENEEAVDDSQLPKDRFSAERLKGVDSTLKIQPAELGDSAVYLCASRDHEGEESVFGPGTRLTVL.

A word on this clone: An end of the junction differs from the germline gene, which may be a read error. The chain links TRBV23-1 to TRBJ2-7; TRBD2 agrees at 10 bases. TRBV23-1 is an ORF, with its function uncertain. This CDR3 region has 16 residues. The CDR3 nucleotides read TGCGCCAGCAGCCAATCGCGGGGACTAGCGACCTACGAGCAGTACTTC. It specifies CASSQSRGLATYEQYF.

This chain connects TRBV12-2 to TRBJ2-2; TRBD2 was called by the table and not checked on the DNA. TRBV12-2 is a recognized pseudogene. The CDR3 totals 16 residues. CDR3 in amino acids: CARGLADLVNTGELFF. As DNA, the CDR3 is TGTGCAAGGGGACTAGCGGACTTAGTAAACACCGGGGAGCTGTTTTTT.

This clone was found once. This chain joins TRBV7-2 and TRBJ2-7; 11 bases fit TRBD2. The length of the CDR3 is 17 residues. V lost 5 bases and J lost 2; bases outside the gene matches: 11. Germline V CDR1 and CDR2: SGHTA, FQGNSA. CDR3 in DNA: TGTGCCAGCAGCCCTCGCGGGACTAGCGGAATAGCCTACGAGCAGTACTTC. It codes for CASSPRGTSGIAYEQYF.

The rearrangement uses TRBV10-3 and TRBJ2-1; D is perhaps TRBD2 (5 bases). Trimming cost V 4 bases and J 12 bases, with 19 bases left between them. This CDR3 comprises 14 residues. Germline lookup yields CDR1 ENHRY and CDR2 SYGVKD. CDR3 nucleotide sequence: TGTGCCATCAGTGGGACCCGCCCGGGATCGGTGCAGTTCTTC. It is translated as CAISGTRPGSVQFF.

The chain carries TRBV5-1 and TRBJ2-1; a weak D match, TRBD1 (6 bases). Trimming stripped 4 bases from V and 1 base from J, with 12 bases between. CDR1 SGHRS and CDR2 YFSETQ come from the germline V gene. The CDR3 is 15 amino acids. The CDR3 coding sequence is TGCGCCAGCAGCCCTTTAAGGGGGTCCTACAATGAGCAGTTCTTC. This codes for CASSPLRGSYNEQFF.

V usage is TRBV28 and J usage is TRBJ1-2; D is perhaps TRBD1 (6 bases). Between the trimmed V and J ends, which lost 4 bases and 8 bases, there was a span of 20 bases. The CDR3 is made up of 15 amino acids. In germline, CDR1 is MDHEN, CDR2 SYDVKM. The CDR3 is CASSYNLDRSNGYTF. CDR3 coding DNA: TGTGCCAGCAGTTATAATCTTGACAGGTCAAACGGCTACACCTTC.

The chain uses TRBV11-2 and TRBJ2-7; D remains unclear. The CDR3 runs to 12 residues. Looked up from germline, CDR1 is SGHAT and CDR2 is FQNNGV. Trimming removed 3 bases at V and 3 bases at J, with 6 bases between. CDR3 nucleotides: TGTGCCAGCAGCTTTGCGAGCTACGAGCAGTACTTC. As protein: CASSFASYEQYF.

This chain links TRBV12-3 or TRBV12-4 with TRBJ1-1; D perhaps matches TRBD1 (6 bases). V was clipped by 4 bases and J by 1 base, with 7 bases between them. The CDR3 spans 13 residues. CDR3 sequence reads: CASSSQGNTEAFF. CDR3 DNA: TGTGCCAGCAGTTCACAGGGGAACACTGAAGCTTTCTTT.

The rearrangement joins TRBV27 to TRBJ2-7; no firm D call. Germline V CDR1 and CDR2: MNHEY, SMNVEV (reference sequence). The CDR3 loop spans 12 amino acids. V was shortened by 9 bases and J by 9 bases, with 18 bases between the two germline ends. CDR3 sequence: CASSPRVGAQYF. DNA of the CDR3: TGTGCCAGTTCTCCGAGAGTTGGTGCGCAGTACTTC.

The CDR3 DNA is TGTGCCAGCAGCGTCCCCAGGGTGGAGCAGTACTTC. It encodes CASSVPRVEQYF. V is TRBV5-5 and J is TRBJ2-7; tentatively, D is TRBD1 (5 bases). Germline CDR1 and CDR2: SGHKS and YYEKEE (reference sequence). Deletions cut 4 bases from V and 7 bases from J, with 12 bases between. This CDR3 has 12 amino acids.

The V call is TRBV4-3, the J call TRBJ2-1; a weak D match, TRBD2 (6 bases). V was pared by 3 bases and J by 6 bases, with 12 bases between. CDR1 and CDR2 from the germline V gene are LGHNA and YSLEER. CDR3 length: 14 residues. The CDR3 is CASSQVGGINEQFF. The DNA of the CDR3 is TGCGCCAGCAGCCAGGTCGGGGGTATCAATGAGCAGTTCTTC.

J is TRBJ2-4 and V is TRBV27; tentatively, D is TRBD1 (6 bases). Deletions cut 3 bases from V and 6 bases from J, with 12 bases between. CDR1 and CDR2 (germline): MNHEY, SMNVEV (reference sequence). The CDR3 covers 14 residues. The CDR3 protein is CASSLGASRNIQYF. CDR3 DNA: TGTGCCAGCAGTTTGGGGGCGTCGAGAAACATTCAGTACTTC.

This clone was recorded a few times. The chain carries TRBV19 and TRBJ1-2, with a weak D call TRBD1 (6 bases). This CDR3 comprises 13 residues. With 2 bases removed from V and 8 bases from J, the gap between germline ends came to 12 bases. Germline values: CDR1 LNHDA, CDR2 SQIVND (reference sequence). The CDR3: CASSIPPGVGYTF. The CDR3 bases are TGTGCCAGTAGTATACCCCCAGGGGTAGGCTACACCTTC.

The chain combines TRBV7-9 with TRBJ1-3, with D uncertain. Trimming took 1 base from V and 3 from J, leaving 7 bases between them. Germline V gives CDR1 SEHNR, CDR2 FQNEAQ (reference sequence). The CDR3 sequence is 14 residues long. CDR3 protein: CASSLGAGGNTIYF. The CDR3 nucleotides read TGTGCCAGCAGCTTAGGGGCAGGTGGAAACACCATATATTTT.

This chain joins TRBV7-6 and TRBJ1-3; the D is unclear. The germline V and J ends were trimmed by 2 bases and 4 bases, with 9 bases remaining between them. The CDR3 is made up of 14 amino acids. CDR1 is SGHVS, CDR2 FNYEAQ, per germline. CDR3 residues: CASSLPSNGNTIYF. The CDR3 bases are TGTGCCAGCAGCTTACCGAGTAACGGAAACACCATATATTTT. Filled out from reference TRBV7-6 and TRBJ1-3, the complete variable domain reads GAGVSQSPRYKVTKRGQDVALRCDPISGHVSLYWYRQALGQGPEFLTYFNYEAQQDKSGLPNDRFSAERPEGSISTLTIQRTEQRDSAMYRCASSLPSNGNTIYFGEGSWLTVV.

The chain carries TRBV10-3 and TRBJ1-1; 7 bases are a match to TRBD1. Germline assignment: CDR1 ENHRY and CDR2 SYGVKD. This CDR3 contains 13 residues. The J segment lost 7 bases and the V segment lost 10 bases, leaving 12 bases of the junction unmatched. The CDR3 DNA reads as TGTGCCACTCTGCAGGGGGACGCGCGTGAAGCTTTCTTT. As protein: CATLQGDAREAFF.

This clone turned up a few times. The chain uses TRBV28 and TRBJ1-2; maybe TRBD1 (6 bases). This CDR3 comprises 12 residues. V dropped 5 bases and J dropped 7 bases, with 11 bases sitting between them. CDR1 MDHEN and CDR2 SYDVKM come from the germline V gene. The CDR3 region has the DNA TGTGCCAGCAGTATACAGGGTGGTGGCTACACCTTC. Translation: CASSIQGGGYTF.

Here the CDR3 DNA reads TGTGCCAGCAGCTTAACAGGTTCGAATTCACCCCTCCACTTT. It specifies CASSLTGSNSPLHF. This sequence joins TRBV11-3 and TRBJ1-6; tentative D call: TRBD1 (5 bases). This CDR3 is built from 14 residues. V shed 2 bases and J shed 7 bases, with 9 bases lying between them. Germline-derived CDR1 and CDR2 are SGHNT and YENEEA.

This chain connects TRBV19 to TRBJ2-1, with 8 bases aligning to TRBD2. Germline V gives CDR1 LNHDA, CDR2 SQIVND (reference sequence). Trimming removed 1 base from V and 6 bases from J; junction bases left unmatched: 5. This CDR3 contains 15 residues. CDR3 DNA: TGTGCCAGTAGTATAGCCCCTAGCGGGCCCAATGAGCAGTTCTTC. This gives the protein CASSIAPSGPNEQFF.

This rearrangement joins TRBV15 to TRBJ1-4, with TRBD1 matching over 8 bases. Germline CDR1 reads LNHNV; CDR2 reads YYDKDF (reference sequence). J gave up 14 bases and V 3 bases, and 11 bases lay outside the gene matches. The CDR3 length is 14 residues. The CDR3 DNA follows: TGTGCCACCAGCAGCCAAGGGACAGGCCTCATCCTGTTTTTT. It codes for CATSSQGTGLILFF.